These T cell receptor beta chains were read from a single sample in a study of neoadjuvant nivolumab and ipilimumab in lung cancer. Measured with immunoSEQ multiplex PCR; TCRdb has only the in-frame clones, and not every one. This sample has 30,000 to 45,000 clones, with about 88% found just once. The source material was peripheral blood, sampled before neoadjuvant nivolumab, alone or with ipilimumab. These receptor sequences come from an adult with non-small cell lung cancer. Each CDR3 is given with its conserved first and last residue. Each record gives: D gene, J gene, V gene, clone size, CDR3 protein, CDR3 DNA. A D gene is named only where the DNA matches it firmly. Clone sizes are given selectively: once, few, many, or a class where the clone is expanded.

D gene: NA; J gene: TRBJ1-5; V gene: TRBV15; clone size: NA; CDR3 protein: CATSTGPNQPQHF; CDR3 DNA: TGTGCCACCAGCACGGGACCCAATCAGCCCCAGCATTTT
D gene: NA; J gene: TRBJ2-5; V gene: TRBV7-6; clone size: NA; CDR3 protein: CASSSREGFSGTQYF; CDR3 DNA: TGTGCCAGCAGCTCCCGCGAGGGGTTTTCAGGCACCCAGTACTTC
D gene: NA; J gene: TRBJ1-2; V gene: TRBV29-1; clone size: once; CDR3 protein: CSVALQGPPYGYTF; CDR3 DNA: TGCAGCGTTGCCCTGCAGGGGCCTCCCTATGGCTACACCTTC
D gene: NA; J gene: TRBJ2-1; V gene: TRBV12-5; clone size: NA; CDR3 protein: CASGFSTGEGPYNEQFF; CDR3 DNA: TGTGCTAGTGGTTTCTCTACAGGGGAGGGGCCCTACAATGAGCAGTTCTTC
D gene: NA; J gene: TRBJ1-4; V gene: TRBV30; clone size: NA; CDR3 protein: CAWQRTAGREKLFF; CDR3 DNA: TGTGCCTGGCAACGGACAGCGGGACGGGAAAAACTGTTTTTT
D gene: TRBD2; J gene: TRBJ2-5; V gene: TRBV7-2; clone size: NA; CDR3 protein: CASSILSGNGETQYF; CDR3 DNA: TGTGCCAGCAGCATACTTAGCGGGAACGGGGAGACCCAGTACTTC
D gene: TRBD2; J gene: TRBJ2-7; V gene: TRBV10-3; clone size: NA; CDR3 protein: CAIRAGALYEQYF; CDR3 DNA: TGTGCCATCAGAGCGGGAGCGTTGTACGAGCAGTACTTC
D gene: TRBD2; J gene: TRBJ2-7; V gene: TRBV28; clone size: NA; CDR3 protein: CASSFGRVDDEQYF; CDR3 DNA: TGTGCCAGCAGCTTCGGGAGGGTGGACGACGAGCAGTACTTC
D gene: TRBD2; J gene: TRBJ2-7; V gene: TRBV4-2; clone size: NA; CDR3 protein: CASSQGLASYEQYF; CDR3 DNA: TGTGCCAGCAGCCAAGGACTAGCGTCCTACGAGCAGTACTTC
D gene: NA; J gene: TRBJ2-1; V gene: TRBV7-8; clone size: NA; CDR3 protein: CASSETPSSYNEQFF; CDR3 DNA: TGTGCCAGCAGCGAGACACCCAGCTCCTACAATGAGCAGTTCTTC
D gene: TRBD1; J gene: TRBJ2-2; V gene: TRBV2; clone size: once; CDR3 protein: CAKGQVNTGELFF; CDR3 DNA: TGTGCCAAAGGACAGGTGAACACCGGGGAGCTGTTTTTT
D gene: NA; J gene: TRBJ1-1; V gene: TRBV19; clone size: NA; CDR3 protein: CASSITRMNTEAFF; CDR3 DNA: TGTGCCAGTAGTATTACAAGGATGAACACTGAAGCTTTCTTT
D gene: TRBD2; J gene: TRBJ2-2; V gene: TRBV11-2; clone size: once; CDR3 protein: CASSLDKFGGSAGATGELFF; CDR3 DNA: TGTGCCAGCAGCTTAGATAAATTCGGCGGATCGGCGGGAGCTACCGGGGAGCTGTTTTTT
D gene: NA; J gene: TRBJ2-5; V gene: TRBV28; clone size: NA; CDR3 protein: CASSPNKGTHQETQYF; CDR3 DNA: TGTGCCAGCAGCCCCAACAAGGGGACCCACCAAGAGACCCAGTACTTC
D gene: NA; J gene: TRBJ1-1; V gene: TRBV7-2; clone size: few; CDR3 protein: CASSLVAKAFF; CDR3 DNA: TGTGCCAGCAGCTTAGTAGCGAAGGCTTTCTTT
D gene: NA; J gene: TRBJ2-5; V gene: TRBV18; clone size: NA; CDR3 protein: CASSPTAAEGETQYF; CDR3 DNA: TGTGCCAGCTCACCAACGGCTGCGGAAGGGGAGACCCAGTACTTC
D gene: TRBD2; J gene: TRBJ2-7; V gene: TRBV7-9; clone size: NA; CDR3 protein: CASKGTSGRSEQYF; CDR3 DNA: TGTGCCAGCAAAGGGACTAGCGGGAGAAGCGAGCAGTACTTC
D gene: NA; J gene: TRBJ1-5; V gene: TRBV7-9; clone size: NA; CDR3 protein: CASSSSGGNQPQHF; CDR3 DNA: TGTGCCAGCAGCTCCTCGGGGGGCAATCAGCCCCAGCATTTT
D gene: TRBD2; J gene: TRBJ2-4; V gene: TRBV28; clone size: once; CDR3 protein: CASSLLAGQLAKNIQYF; CDR3 DNA: TGTGCCAGCAGTTTACTAGCGGGACAACTAGCCAAAAACATTCAGTACTTC
D gene: NA; J gene: TRBJ1-1; V gene: TRBV7-6; clone size: NA; CDR3 protein: CASSLAFTGGDEAFF; CDR3 DNA: TGTGCCAGCAGCTTAGCGTTTACAGGAGGGGATGAAGCTTTCTTT
D gene: NA; J gene: TRBJ1-1; V gene: TRBV18; clone size: NA; CDR3 protein: CASSPLDSEAFF; CDR3 DNA: TGTGCCAGCTCACCATTGGACAGTGAAGCTTTCTTT
D gene: NA; J gene: TRBJ2-3; V gene: TRBV5-6; clone size: once; CDR3 protein: CASSWASATDTQYF; CDR3 DNA: TGTGCCAGCAGCTGGGCTAGCGCCACAGATACGCAGTATTTT
D gene: NA; J gene: TRBJ1-1; V gene: TRBV14; clone size: NA; CDR3 protein: CASSQVSDTEAFF; CDR3 DNA: TGTGCCAGCAGCCAAGTGTCCGACACTGAAGCTTTCTTT
D gene: TRBD2; J gene: TRBJ2-7; V gene: TRBV18; clone size: NA; CDR3 protein: CASSPGTRAEEQYF; CDR3 DNA: TGTGCCAGCTCTCCCGGGACTAGGGCTGAGGAGCAGTACTTC
D gene: NA; J gene: TRBJ2-1; V gene: TRBV11-3; clone size: NA; CDR3 protein: CASSLTIPRQNNEQFF; CDR3 DNA: TGTGCCAGCAGCCTAACCATACCGCGCCAAAACAATGAGCAGTTCTTC
D gene: NA; J gene: TRBJ1-2; V gene: TRBV19; clone size: NA; CDR3 protein: CASSPRGYDGYTF; CDR3 DNA: TGTGCCAGTAGTCCCCGGGGGTATGATGGCTACACCTTC
D gene: NA; J gene: TRBJ1-1; V gene: TRBV7-9; clone size: once; CDR3 protein: CASSLDTNTEAFF; CDR3 DNA: TGTGCCAGCAGCTTAGATACGAACACTGAAGCTTTCTTT
D gene: NA; J gene: TRBJ2-7; V gene: TRBV7-8; clone size: NA; CDR3 protein: CASSLVTSSFPLEQYF; CDR3 DNA: TGTGCCAGCAGCTTAGTAACTAGCAGCTTTCCACTCGAGCAGTACTTC
D gene: TRBD2; J gene: TRBJ2-4; V gene: TRBV4-2; clone size: NA; CDR3 protein: CASLGTSSVLAKNIQYF; CDR3 DNA: TGTGCCAGCCTCGGGACTAGCAGTGTGTTGGCCAAAAACATTCAGTACTTC
D gene: TRBD2; J gene: TRBJ2-4; V gene: TRBV7-3; clone size: NA; CDR3 protein: CASSFGLGSSGRNIQYF; CDR3 DNA: TGTGCCAGCAGCTTCGGGCTTGGGTCTAGCGGGAGGAACATTCAGTACTTC
D gene: NA; J gene: TRBJ2-5; V gene: TRBV7-9; clone size: NA; CDR3 protein: CASSLGQLQETQYF; CDR3 DNA: TGTGCCAGCAGCCTCGGGCAACTCCAAGAGACCCAGTACTTC
D gene: NA; J gene: TRBJ1-3; V gene: TRBV9; clone size: NA; CDR3 protein: CASSVGGGPGNTIYF; CDR3 DNA: TGTGCCAGCAGCGTAGGTGGGGGGCCCGGAAACACCATATATTTT
D gene: NA; J gene: TRBJ1-1; V gene: TRBV19; clone size: NA; CDR3 protein: CASIEGNTEAFF; CDR3 DNA: TGTGCCAGTATTGAGGGGAACACTGAAGCTTTCTTT
D gene: NA; J gene: TRBJ2-7; V gene: TRBV18; clone size: once; CDR3 protein: CASSPDRSSYEQYF; CDR3 DNA: TGTGCCAGCTCACCAGACAGGTCGAGCTACGAGCAGTACTTC
D gene: TRBD1; J gene: TRBJ1-1; V gene: TRBV5-1; clone size: NA; CDR3 protein: CASSFGTGMNTEAFF; CDR3 DNA: TGCGCCAGCAGCTTCGGGACAGGGATGAACACTGAAGCTTTCTTT
D gene: TRBD1; J gene: TRBJ2-7; V gene: TRBV7-2; clone size: NA; CDR3 protein: CASSLGGQGFYEQYF; CDR3 DNA: TGTGCCAGCAGCTTAGGTGGACAGGGGTTCTACGAGCAGTACTTC
D gene: NA; J gene: TRBJ2-2; V gene: TRBV27; clone size: NA; CDR3 protein: CASSLTETPVNTGELFF; CDR3 DNA: TGTGCCAGCAGTTTAACCGAGACTCCCGTGAACACCGGGGAGCTGTTTTTT
D gene: NA; J gene: TRBJ2-5; V gene: TRBV19; clone size: NA; CDR3 protein: CASRQAGETQYF; CDR3 DNA: TGTGCCAGTCGGCAAGCCGGAGAGACCCAGTACTTC
D gene: NA; J gene: TRBJ1-1; V gene: TRBV7-2; clone size: NA; CDR3 protein: CASSLVVTNTEAFF; CDR3 DNA: TGTGCCAGCAGCTTAGTGGTGACGAACACTGAAGCTTTCTTT
D gene: NA; J gene: TRBJ2-2; V gene: TRBV7-2; clone size: once; CDR3 protein: CASSPQDSPGELFF; CDR3 DNA: TGTGCCAGCAGCCCCCAGGACAGTCCCGGGGAGCTGTTTTTT
D gene: NA; J gene: TRBJ2-7; V gene: TRBV30; clone size: NA; CDR3 protein: CAWSFLSGYEQYF; CDR3 DNA: TGTGCCTGGAGTTTCTTATCGGGGTACGAGCAGTACTTC
D gene: NA; J gene: TRBJ2-2; V gene: TRBV11-3; clone size: NA; CDR3 protein: CASSSDPGTGELFF; CDR3 DNA: TGTGCCAGCAGCTCCGACCCAGGGACCGGGGAGCTGTTTTTT
D gene: NA; J gene: TRBJ2-7; V gene: TRBV10-3; clone size: NA; CDR3 protein: CAISESNSGEQYF; CDR3 DNA: TGTGCCATCAGTGAGTCGAACTCTGGGGAACAGTACTTC
D gene: NA; J gene: TRBJ1-1; V gene: TRBV30; clone size: NA; CDR3 protein: CAWSRDDSEAFF; CDR3 DNA: TGTGCCTGGAGCAGGGACGATTCTGAAGCTTTCTTT
D gene: NA; J gene: TRBJ2-1; V gene: TRBV9; clone size: NA; CDR3 protein: CASSPQSDLTYNEQFF; CDR3 DNA: TGTGCCAGCAGCCCCCAGTCGGACCTTACCTACAATGAGCAGTTCTTC
D gene: NA; J gene: TRBJ1-2; V gene: TRBV7-9; clone size: NA; CDR3 protein: CASSLALDDKTYGYTF; CDR3 DNA: TGTGCCAGCAGCTTAGCGCTCGATGACAAGACCTATGGCTACACCTTC
D gene: NA; J gene: TRBJ1-2; V gene: TRBV5-5; clone size: NA; CDR3 protein: CASSLGRASGYTF; CDR3 DNA: TGTGCCAGCAGCTTGGGAAGGGCGAGTGGCTACACCTTC
D gene: TRBD1; J gene: TRBJ1-1; V gene: TRBV5-5; clone size: NA; CDR3 protein: CASSGGQGVPAENTEAFF; CDR3 DNA: TGTGCCAGCAGCGGGGGACAGGGAGTCCCAGCGGAGAACACTGAAGCTTTCTTT
D gene: TRBD1; J gene: TRBJ2-7; V gene: TRBV5-5; clone size: NA; CDR3 protein: CASSLRTGGYEQYF; CDR3 DNA: TGTGCCAGCAGCTTAAGGACAGGGGGCTACGAGCAGTACTTC
D gene: TRBD2; J gene: TRBJ2-5; V gene: TRBV29-1; clone size: NA; CDR3 protein: CSVERLAGGGETQYF; CDR3 DNA: TGCAGCGTTGAAAGGCTAGCGGGAGGTGGAGAGACCCAGTACTTC
D gene: NA; J gene: TRBJ1-2; V gene: TRBV7-2; clone size: NA; CDR3 protein: CASSFPRDGYTF; CDR3 DNA: TGTGCCAGCAGCTTCCCAAGGGACGGCTACACCTTC
D gene: NA; J gene: TRBJ1-1; V gene: TRBV7-6; clone size: NA; CDR3 protein: CASSAGMTLAAFF; CDR3 DNA: TGTGCCAGCAGCGCTGGGATGACATTGGCGGCTTTCTTT
D gene: TRBD2; J gene: TRBJ2-3; V gene: TRBV5-1; clone size: NA; CDR3 protein: CASSPGLAGEADTQYF; CDR3 DNA: TGCGCCAGCAGCCCAGGACTAGCGGGAGAAGCAGATACGCAGTATTTT